There are a few counts of the clone carrying this T cell receptor beta chain. TCRdb re-derived calls from the RT-PCR reads in MiXCR, one entry per CDR3 protein. The data show hundreds of thousands of distinct CDR3 sequences, 13% to 15% seen once. The CDR3 runs 13 residues. Germline values: CDR1 KGHSH, CDR2 LQKENI. Losses at the gene ends were 6 bases for V and 3 bases for J; bases not matched to a gene: 5. V gene TRBV18 combines with J gene TRBJ2-7; 7 nucleotides match TRBD1. The sequence came from a female donor in good health, serving as a healthy control. The sequencing input was memory CD4+ T cells from blood. This CDR3 is CASSAGTDYEQYF. CDR3 nucleotides: TGTGCCAGCTCCGCCGGGACAGACTACGAGCAGTACTTC.